This is a list of T cell receptor beta chains from one sample in a study of OX40 agonist ivuxolimab in advanced cancers. Libraries were prepared by immunoSEQ multiplex PCR; TCRdb keeps only in-frame clonotypes and omits some of them. The repertoire holds some 130,000 clones, with approximately 94% as singletons. The source was CD4+ or CD8+ T cells sorted from blood, collected in a trial of the OX40 agonist ivuxolimab. The source is an adult with an advanced solid tumor such as melanoma, head and neck, liver or kidney cancer. The conserved cysteine and the conserved F or W are not part of the CDR3 here.

j_call | cdr3_length | v_call | cdr3_aa
TRBJ2-5 | 12 | TRBV28 | ASSLNGLQETQY
TRBJ2-7 | 9 | TRBV13 | ASSRSYEQY
TRBJ2-1 | 14 | TRBV6-5 | ASSYSTTSGYNEQF
TRBJ1-1 | 12 | TRBV10-2 | ASSERQLSTEAF
TRBJ2-7 | 12 | TRBV28 | ATSGGWGHYEQY
TRBJ2-4 | 10 | TRBV10-3 | AISDRENIQY
TRBJ2-7 | 12 | TRBV7-9 | ASSRAGSSYEQY
TRBJ2-7 | 9 | TRBV20-1 | SARVSYEQY
TRBJ2-7 | 14 | TRBV7-2 | ASSLPDWDSTYEQY
TRBJ2-7 | 13 | TRBV5-4 | ASSLRDPAPYEQY
TRBJ2-5 | 14 | TRBV9 | ASSVGTSGGQETQY
TRBJ2-1 | 14 | TRBV15 | ATSSLAAPPPNEQF
TRBJ1-6 | 10 | TRBV27 | ASSPSGTSLH
TRBJ1-2 | 10 | TRBV28 | ASRQGALGYT
TRBJ1-2 | 11 | TRBV19 | ASSIAGKGGYT
TRBJ1-2 | 11 | TRBV10-1 | ASSESTGRGYT
TRBJ2-1 | 14 | TRBV5-4 | ASTPLEGSNYNEQF
TRBJ2-3 | 12 | TRBV19 | ATGTVQGTDTQY
TRBJ2-7 | 12 | TRBV4-3 | ASSHRQGIYEQY
TRBJ1-1 | 11 | TRBV6-5 | ASSYGQLNEAF
TRBJ1-1 | 12 | TRBV5-1 | ASSFGQDHTEAF
TRBJ2-4 | 10 | TRBV6-6 | ASTQDRASQY
TRBJ2-1 | 12 | TRBV10-3 | AIRGSSGNNEQF
TRBJ1-1 | 14 | TRBV7-9 | ASSRDRVSPNTEAF
TRBJ1-5 | 13 | TRBV6-1 | ASSASRGSNQPQH
TRBJ1-4 | 13 | TRBV4-1 | ASSHLLATNEKLF
TRBJ2-1 | 11 | TRBV6-5 | ASSTHRGNEQF
TRBJ1-1 | 12 | TRBV19 | ASSIYREKTEAF
TRBJ2-3 | 14 | TRBV11-3 | ASSLGRRTLTDTQY
TRBJ2-7 | 15 | TRBV9 | ASSHPTLGDVSYEQY
TRBJ2-1 | 11 | TRBV5-4 | ALGTTDYNEQF
TRBJ1-1 | 10 | TRBV7-2 | ASSSRGREAF
TRBJ2-1 | 13 | TRBV9 | ASSERLAGSNEQF
TRBJ2-3 | 12 | TRBV4-1 | ASSPVGSTDTQY
TRBJ2-1 | 12 | TRBV5-4 | ASSLGASGDEQF
TRBJ1-4 | 12 | TRBV5-1 | ASSSGIANEKLF
TRBJ2-1 | 8 | TRBV2 | ASADYSRF
TRBJ2-5 | 12 | TRBV4-3 | ASSPGLGGETQY
TRBJ1-4 | 13 | TRBV5-4 | ASSLERQGNEKLF
TRBJ2-7 | 10 | TRBV30 | AWGISGRGQY
TRBJ2-4 | 11 | TRBV13 | ASTEGAKNIQY
TRBJ1-2 | 11 | TRBV25-1 | ASADRGFKGYT
TRBJ1-1 | 11 | TRBV10-3 | AIGAIRGTEAF
TRBJ2-5 | 13 | TRBV7-9 | ASSFRRGDQETQY
TRBJ2-7 | 12 | TRBV19 | ASSVDRLSYEQY
TRBJ1-6 | 17 | TRBV21-1 | ASSTLPGQGRSYNSPLH
TRBJ1-1 | 14 | TRBV28 | AISVRGAGENTEAF
TRBJ1-4 | 12 | TRBV10-3 | AISGGREGEKLF